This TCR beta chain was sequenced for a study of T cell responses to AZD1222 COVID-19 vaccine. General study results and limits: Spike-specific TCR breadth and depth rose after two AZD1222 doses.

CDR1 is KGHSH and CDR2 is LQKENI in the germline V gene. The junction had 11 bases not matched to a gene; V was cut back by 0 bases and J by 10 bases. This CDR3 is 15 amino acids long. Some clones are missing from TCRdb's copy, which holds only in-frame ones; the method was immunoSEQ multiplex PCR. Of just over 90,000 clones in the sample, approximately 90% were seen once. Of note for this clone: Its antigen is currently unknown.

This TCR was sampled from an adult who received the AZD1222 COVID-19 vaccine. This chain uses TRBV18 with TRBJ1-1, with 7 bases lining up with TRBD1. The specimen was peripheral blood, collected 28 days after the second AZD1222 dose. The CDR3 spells CASSPPSVAGGGAFF. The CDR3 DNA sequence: TGTGCCAGCTCACCACCGTCGGTGGCAGGGGGAGGAGCTTTCTTT.